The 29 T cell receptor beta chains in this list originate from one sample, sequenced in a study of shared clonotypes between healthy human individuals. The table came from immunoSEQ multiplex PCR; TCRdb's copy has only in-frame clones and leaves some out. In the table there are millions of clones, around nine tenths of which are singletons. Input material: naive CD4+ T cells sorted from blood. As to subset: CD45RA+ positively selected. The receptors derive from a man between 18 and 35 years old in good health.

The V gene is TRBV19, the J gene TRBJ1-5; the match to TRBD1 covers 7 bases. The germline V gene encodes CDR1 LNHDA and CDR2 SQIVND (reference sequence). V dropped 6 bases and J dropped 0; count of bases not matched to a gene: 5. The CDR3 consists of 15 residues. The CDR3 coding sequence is TGTGCCAGTAGCAGGGGGTCGAGTAGCAATCAGCCCCAGCATTTT. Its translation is CASSRGSSSNQPQHF.

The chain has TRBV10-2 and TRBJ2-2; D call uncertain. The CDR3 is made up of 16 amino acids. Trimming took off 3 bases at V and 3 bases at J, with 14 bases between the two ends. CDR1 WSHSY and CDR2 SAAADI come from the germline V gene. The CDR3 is CASSDSRILDTGELFF. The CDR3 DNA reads TGCGCCAGCAGTGACTCACGAATTTTGGACACCGGGGAGCTGTTTTTT.

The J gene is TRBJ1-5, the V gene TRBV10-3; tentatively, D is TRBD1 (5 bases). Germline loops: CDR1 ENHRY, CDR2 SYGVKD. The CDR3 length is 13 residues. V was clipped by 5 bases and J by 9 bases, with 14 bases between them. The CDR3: CAISRGALSPQHF. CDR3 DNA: TGTGCCATCAGTCGAGGGGCCCTCTCGCCCCAGCATTTT.

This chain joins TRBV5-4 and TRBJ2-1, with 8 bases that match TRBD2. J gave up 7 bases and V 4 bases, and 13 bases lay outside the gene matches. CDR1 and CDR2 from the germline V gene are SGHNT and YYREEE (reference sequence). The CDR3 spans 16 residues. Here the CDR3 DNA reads TGTGCCAGCAGCCCCCCAAGCGGGAGTGCGGTAAATGAGCAGTTCTTC. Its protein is CASSPPSGSAVNEQFF.

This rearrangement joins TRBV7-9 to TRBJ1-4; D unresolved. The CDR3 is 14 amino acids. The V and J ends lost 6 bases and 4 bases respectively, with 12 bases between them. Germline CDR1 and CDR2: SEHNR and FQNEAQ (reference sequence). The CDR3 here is CASSPYPSNEKLFF. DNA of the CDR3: TGTGCCAGCAGTCCATACCCCAGTAATGAAAAACTGTTTTTT.

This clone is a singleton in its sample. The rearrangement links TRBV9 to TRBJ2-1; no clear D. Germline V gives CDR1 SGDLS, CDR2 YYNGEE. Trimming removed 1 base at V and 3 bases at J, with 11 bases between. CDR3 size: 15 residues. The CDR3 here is CASSVSSLLYNEQFF. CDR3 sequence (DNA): TGTGCCAGCAGCGTAAGTAGCCTACTCTACAATGAGCAGTTCTTC.

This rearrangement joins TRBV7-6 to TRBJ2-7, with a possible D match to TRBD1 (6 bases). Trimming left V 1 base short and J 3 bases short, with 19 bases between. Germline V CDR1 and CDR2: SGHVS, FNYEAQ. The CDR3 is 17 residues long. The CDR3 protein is CASSLDPPAGASYEQYF. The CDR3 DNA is TGTGCCAGCAGCTTAGACCCTCCGGCAGGGGCAAGCTACGAGCAGTACTTC.

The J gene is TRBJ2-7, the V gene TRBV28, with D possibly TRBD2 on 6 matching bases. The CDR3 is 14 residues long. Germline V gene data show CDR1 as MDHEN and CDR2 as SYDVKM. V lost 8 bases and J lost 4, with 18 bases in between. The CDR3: CASRPGGLEYEQYF. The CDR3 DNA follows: TGTGCCAGCCGTCCTGGAGGGTTGGAATACGAGCAGTACTTC.

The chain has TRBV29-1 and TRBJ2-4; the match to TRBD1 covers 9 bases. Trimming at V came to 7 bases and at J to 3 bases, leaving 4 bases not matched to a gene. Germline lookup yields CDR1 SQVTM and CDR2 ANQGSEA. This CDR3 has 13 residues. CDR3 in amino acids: CSAETGGKNIQYF. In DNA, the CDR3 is TGCAGCGCCGAGACAGGGGGCAAAAACATTCAGTACTTC.

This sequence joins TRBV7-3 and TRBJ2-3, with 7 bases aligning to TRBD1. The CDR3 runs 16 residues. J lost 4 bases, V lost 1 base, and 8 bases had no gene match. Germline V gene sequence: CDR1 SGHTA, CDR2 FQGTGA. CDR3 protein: CASSLMTGIGADTQYF. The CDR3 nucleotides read TGTGCCAGCAGCTTAATGACAGGGATAGGCGCAGATACGCAGTATTTT.

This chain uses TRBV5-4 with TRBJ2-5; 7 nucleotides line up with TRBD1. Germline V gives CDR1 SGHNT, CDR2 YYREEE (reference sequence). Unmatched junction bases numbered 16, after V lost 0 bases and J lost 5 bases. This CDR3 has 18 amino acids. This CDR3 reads CASSLDRWGRGRQETQYF. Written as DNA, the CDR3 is TGTGCCAGCAGCTTGGACCGGTGGGGAAGGGGGCGCCAGGAGACCCAGTACTTC.

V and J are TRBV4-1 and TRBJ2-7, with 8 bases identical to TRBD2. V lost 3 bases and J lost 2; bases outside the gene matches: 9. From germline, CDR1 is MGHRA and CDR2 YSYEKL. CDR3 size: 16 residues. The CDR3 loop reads CASSQASGLATYEQYF. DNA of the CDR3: TGCGCCAGCAGCCAGGCTAGCGGGCTAGCAACCTACGAGCAGTACTTC.

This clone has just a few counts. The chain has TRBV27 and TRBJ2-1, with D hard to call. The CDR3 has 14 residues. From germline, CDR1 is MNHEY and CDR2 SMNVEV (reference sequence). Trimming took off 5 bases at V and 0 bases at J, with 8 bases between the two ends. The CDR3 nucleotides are TGTGCCAGCAGTAAGATTGCCTCCTACAATGAGCAGTTCTTC. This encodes CASSKIASYNEQFF.

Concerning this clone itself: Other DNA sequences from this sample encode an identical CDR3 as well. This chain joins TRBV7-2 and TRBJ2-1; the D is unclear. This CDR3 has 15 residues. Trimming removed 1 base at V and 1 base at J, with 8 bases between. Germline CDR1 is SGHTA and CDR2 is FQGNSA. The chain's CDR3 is CASSLDGLSYNEQFF. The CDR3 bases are TGTGCCAGCAGCTTAGATGGCCTATCCTACAATGAGCAGTTCTTC.

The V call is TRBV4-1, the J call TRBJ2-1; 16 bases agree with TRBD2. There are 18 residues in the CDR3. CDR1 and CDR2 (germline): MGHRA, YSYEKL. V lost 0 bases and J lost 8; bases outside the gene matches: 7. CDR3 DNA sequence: TGCGCCAGCAGCCAAGAAAGGGGACTAGCGGGGGGGCCCGATGAGCAGTTCTTC. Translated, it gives CASSQERGLAGGPDEQFF.

The CDR3 spells CASTPPAPSGGQETQYF. The CDR3 nucleotides are TGTGCCAGCACCCCACCCGCTCCCAGCGGGGGTCAAGAGACCCAGTACTTC. The chain couples TRBV21-1 to TRBJ2-5; no check of the table's D call, TRBD2, against the DNA was made. TRBV21-1 is a known pseudogene. The CDR3 has 17 amino acids.

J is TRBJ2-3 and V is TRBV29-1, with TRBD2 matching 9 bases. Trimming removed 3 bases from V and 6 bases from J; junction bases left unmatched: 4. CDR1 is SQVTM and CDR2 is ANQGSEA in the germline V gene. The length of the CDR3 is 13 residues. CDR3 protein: CSVERGGRDTQYF. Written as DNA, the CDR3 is TGCAGCGTTGAGCGGGGGGGCCGGGATACGCAGTATTTT.

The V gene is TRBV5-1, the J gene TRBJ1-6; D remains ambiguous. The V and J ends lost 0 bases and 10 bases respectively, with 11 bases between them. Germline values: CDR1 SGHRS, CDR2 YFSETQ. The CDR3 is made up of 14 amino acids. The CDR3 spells CASSLGQEESPLHF. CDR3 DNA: TGCGCCAGCAGCTTGGGGCAGGAAGAATCACCCCTCCACTTT. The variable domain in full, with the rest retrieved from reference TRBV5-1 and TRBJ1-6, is KAGVTQTPRYLIKTRGQQVTLSCSPISGHRSVSWYQQTPGQGLQFLFEYFSETQRNKGNFPGRFSGRQFSNSRSEMNVSTLELGDSALYLCASSLGQEESPLHFGNGTRLTVT.

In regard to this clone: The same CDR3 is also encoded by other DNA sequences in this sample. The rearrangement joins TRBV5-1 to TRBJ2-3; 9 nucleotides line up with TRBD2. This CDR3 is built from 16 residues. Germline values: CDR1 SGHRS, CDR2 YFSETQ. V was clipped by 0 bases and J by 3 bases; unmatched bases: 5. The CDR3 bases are TGCGCCAGCAGCTTGGTGCCAGCGGGGGGAACAGATACGCAGTATTTT. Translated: CASSLVPAGGTDTQYF.

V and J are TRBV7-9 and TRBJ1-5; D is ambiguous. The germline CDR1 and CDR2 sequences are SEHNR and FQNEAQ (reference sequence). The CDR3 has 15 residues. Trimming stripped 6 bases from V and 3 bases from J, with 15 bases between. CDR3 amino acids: CASSHSGFLNQPQHF. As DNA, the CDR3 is TGTGCCAGCAGTCATTCCGGGTTCCTCAATCAGCCCCAGCATTTT.

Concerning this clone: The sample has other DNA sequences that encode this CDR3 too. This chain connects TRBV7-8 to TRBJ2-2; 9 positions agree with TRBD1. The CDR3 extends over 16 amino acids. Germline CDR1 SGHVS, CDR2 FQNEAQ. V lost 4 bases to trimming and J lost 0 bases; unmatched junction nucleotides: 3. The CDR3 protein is CASSSRTGANTGELFF. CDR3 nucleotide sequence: TGTGCCAGCAGCTCGAGGACAGGGGCGAACACCGGGGAGCTGTTTTTT.

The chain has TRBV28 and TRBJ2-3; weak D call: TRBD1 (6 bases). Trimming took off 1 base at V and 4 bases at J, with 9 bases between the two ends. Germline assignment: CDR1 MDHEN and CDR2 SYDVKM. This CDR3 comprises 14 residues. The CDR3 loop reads CASSLFNRADTQYF. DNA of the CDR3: TGTGCCAGCAGTTTATTTAACAGGGCAGATACGCAGTATTTT.

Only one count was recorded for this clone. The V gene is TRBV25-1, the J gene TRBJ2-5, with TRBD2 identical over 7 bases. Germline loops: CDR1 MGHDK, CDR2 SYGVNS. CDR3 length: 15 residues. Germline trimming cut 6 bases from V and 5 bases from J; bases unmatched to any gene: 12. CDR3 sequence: CASSTVRGSQETQYF. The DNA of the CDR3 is TGTGCCAGCAGCACCGTGCGGGGGTCCCAGGAGACCCAGTACTTC.

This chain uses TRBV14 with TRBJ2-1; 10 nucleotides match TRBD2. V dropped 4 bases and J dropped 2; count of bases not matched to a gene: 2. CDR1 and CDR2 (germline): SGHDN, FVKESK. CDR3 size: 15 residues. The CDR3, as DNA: TGTGCCAGCAGCCTAGCGGGGGGACCCTACAATGAGCAGTTCTTC. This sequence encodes CASSLAGGPYNEQFF.

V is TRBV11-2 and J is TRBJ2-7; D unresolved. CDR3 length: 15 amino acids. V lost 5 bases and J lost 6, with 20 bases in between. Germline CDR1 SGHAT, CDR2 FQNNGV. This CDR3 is CASSHPPGKKSEQYF. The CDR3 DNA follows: TGTGCCAGCAGCCACCCGCCGGGTAAAAAGAGCGAGCAGTACTTC. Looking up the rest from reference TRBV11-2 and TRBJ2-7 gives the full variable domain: EAGVAQSPRYKIIEKRQSVAFWCNPISGHATLYWYQQILGQGPKLLIQFQNNGVVDDSQLPKDRFSAERLKGVDSTLKIQPAKLEDSAVYLCASSHPPGKKSEQYFGPGTRLTVT.

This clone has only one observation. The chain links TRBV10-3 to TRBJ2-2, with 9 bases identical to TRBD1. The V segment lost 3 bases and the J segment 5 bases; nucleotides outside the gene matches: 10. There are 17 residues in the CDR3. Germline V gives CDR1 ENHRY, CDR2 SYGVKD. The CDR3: CAISDLVGQGRTGELFF. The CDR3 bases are TGTGCCATCAGTGACCTAGTGGGACAGGGTAGAACCGGGGAGCTGTTTTTT.

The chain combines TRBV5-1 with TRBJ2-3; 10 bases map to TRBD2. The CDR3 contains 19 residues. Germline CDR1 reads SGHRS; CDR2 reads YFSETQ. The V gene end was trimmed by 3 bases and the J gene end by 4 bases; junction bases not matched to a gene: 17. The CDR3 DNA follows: TGCGCCAGCAGCTGGAATGGGGCCCCCAGCGGGAGGGCCTCAGATACGCAGTATTTT. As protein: CASSWNGAPSGRASDTQYF.

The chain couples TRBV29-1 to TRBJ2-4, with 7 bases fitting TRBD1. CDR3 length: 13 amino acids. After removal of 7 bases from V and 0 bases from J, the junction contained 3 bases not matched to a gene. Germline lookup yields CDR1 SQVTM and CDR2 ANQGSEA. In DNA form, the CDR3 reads TGCAGCGCTGGGACAGTAGCCAAAAACATTCAGTACTTC. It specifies CSAGTVAKNIQYF. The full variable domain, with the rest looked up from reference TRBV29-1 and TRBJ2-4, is SAVISQKPSRDICQRGTSLTIQCQVDSQVTMMFWYRQQPGQSLTLIATANQGSEATYESGFVIDKFPISRPNLTFSTLTVSNMSPEDSSIYLCSAGTVAKNIQYFGAGTRLSVL.

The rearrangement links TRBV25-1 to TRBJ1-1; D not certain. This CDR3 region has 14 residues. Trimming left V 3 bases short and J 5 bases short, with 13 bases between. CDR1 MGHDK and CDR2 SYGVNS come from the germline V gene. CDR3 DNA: TGTGCCAGCAGTGATCAACAGATGAGTACTGAAGCTTTCTTT. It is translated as CASSDQQMSTEAFF. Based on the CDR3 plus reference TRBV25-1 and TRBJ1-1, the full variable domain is EADIYQTPRYLVIGTGKKITLECSQTMGHDKMYWYQQDPGMELHLIHYSYGVNSTEKGDLSSESTVSRIRTEHFPLTLESARPSHTSQYLCASSDQQMSTEAFFGQGTRLTVV.